This T cell receptor beta chain was documented in a study of PD-1 blockade in classical Hodgkin lymphoma. Study findings and constraints: Patients were excluded if nivolumab began under 1 year after ASCT (the autologous transplant). The diversity seen at baseline in complete responders resembled that of newly diagnosed patients.

Here immunoSEQ multiplex PCR was the method, and the copy in TCRdb shows in-frame clones only, minus some. Of some 90,000 clones in the sample, roughly 78% are singletons; the top ten hold roughly 9.4%. V was shortened by 1 base and J by 0 bases, with 7 bases between the two germline ends. CDR3 length: 15 residues. Germline V gene data show CDR1 as SGHTA and CDR2 as FQGTGA. Time point meaning: cycle 4 day 1 (C4D1), after five to seven weeks of nivolumab. Each patient relapsed following autologous stem cell transplantation, and prior brentuximab vedotin exposure differed. Progressive disease, partial response or complete response was each patient's best response. Points on this clone: Antigen: not known.

V gene TRBV7-3 combines with J gene TRBJ2-1, with D perhaps TRBD1 (5 bases). This TCR was recovered from a human donor with classical Hodgkin lymphoma. The starting material was peripheral blood mononuclear cells (PBMCs), obtained before the fourth cycle of nivolumab. The CDR3 nucleotides read TGTGCCAGCAGCTTAAGCAGGGACTCCTACAATGAGCAGTTCTTC. This translates into CASSLSRDSYNEQFF. The variable domain in full, with the rest retrieved from reference TRBV7-3 and TRBJ2-1, is GAGVSQTPSNKVTEKGKYVELRCDPISGHTALYWYRQSLGQGPEFLIYFQGTGAADDSGLPNDRFFAVRPEGSVSTLKIQRTERGDSAVYLCASSLSRDSYNEQFFGPGTRLTVL.